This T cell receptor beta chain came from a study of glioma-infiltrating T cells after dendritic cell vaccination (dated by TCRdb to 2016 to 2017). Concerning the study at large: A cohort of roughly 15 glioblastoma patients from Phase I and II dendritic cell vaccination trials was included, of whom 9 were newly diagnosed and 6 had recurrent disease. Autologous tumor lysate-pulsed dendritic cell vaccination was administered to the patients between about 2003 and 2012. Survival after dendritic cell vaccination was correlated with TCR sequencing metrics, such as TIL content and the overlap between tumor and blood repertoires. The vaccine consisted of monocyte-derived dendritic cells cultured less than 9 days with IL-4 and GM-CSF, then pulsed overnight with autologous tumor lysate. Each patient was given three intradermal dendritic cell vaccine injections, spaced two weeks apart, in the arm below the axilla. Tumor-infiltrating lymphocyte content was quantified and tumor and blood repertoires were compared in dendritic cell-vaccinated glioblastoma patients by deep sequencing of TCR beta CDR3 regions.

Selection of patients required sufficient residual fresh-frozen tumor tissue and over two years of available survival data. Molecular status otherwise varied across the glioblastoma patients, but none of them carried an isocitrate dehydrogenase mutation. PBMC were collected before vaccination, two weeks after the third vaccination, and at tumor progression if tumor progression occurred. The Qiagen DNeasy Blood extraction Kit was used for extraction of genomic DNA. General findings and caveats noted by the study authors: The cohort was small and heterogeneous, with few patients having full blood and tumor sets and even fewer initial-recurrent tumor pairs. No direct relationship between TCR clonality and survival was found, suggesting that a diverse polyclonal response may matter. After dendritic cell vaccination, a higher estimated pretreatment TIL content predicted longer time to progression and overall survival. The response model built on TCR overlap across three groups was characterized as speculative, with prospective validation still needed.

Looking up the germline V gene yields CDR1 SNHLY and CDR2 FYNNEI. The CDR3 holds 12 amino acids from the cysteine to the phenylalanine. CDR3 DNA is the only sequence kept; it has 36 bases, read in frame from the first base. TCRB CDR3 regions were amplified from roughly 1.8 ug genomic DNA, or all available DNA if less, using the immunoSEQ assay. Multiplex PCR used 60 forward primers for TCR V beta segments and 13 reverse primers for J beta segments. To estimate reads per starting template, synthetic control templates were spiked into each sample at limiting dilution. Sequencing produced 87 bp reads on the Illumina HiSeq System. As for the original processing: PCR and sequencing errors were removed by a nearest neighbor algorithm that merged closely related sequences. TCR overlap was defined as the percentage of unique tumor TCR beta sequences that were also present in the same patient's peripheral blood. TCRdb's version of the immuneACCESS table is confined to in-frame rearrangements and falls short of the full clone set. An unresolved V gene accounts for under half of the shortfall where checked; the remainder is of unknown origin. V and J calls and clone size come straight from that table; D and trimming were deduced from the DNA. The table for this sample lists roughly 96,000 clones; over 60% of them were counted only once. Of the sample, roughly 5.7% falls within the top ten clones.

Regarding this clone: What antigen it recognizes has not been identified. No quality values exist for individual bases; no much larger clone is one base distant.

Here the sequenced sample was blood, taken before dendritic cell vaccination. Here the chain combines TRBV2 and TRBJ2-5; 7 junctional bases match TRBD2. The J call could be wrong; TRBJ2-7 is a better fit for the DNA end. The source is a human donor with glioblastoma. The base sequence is TGTGCCAGCTTACTAGCGCACAACGAGCAGTACTTC. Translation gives CASLLAHNEQYF.